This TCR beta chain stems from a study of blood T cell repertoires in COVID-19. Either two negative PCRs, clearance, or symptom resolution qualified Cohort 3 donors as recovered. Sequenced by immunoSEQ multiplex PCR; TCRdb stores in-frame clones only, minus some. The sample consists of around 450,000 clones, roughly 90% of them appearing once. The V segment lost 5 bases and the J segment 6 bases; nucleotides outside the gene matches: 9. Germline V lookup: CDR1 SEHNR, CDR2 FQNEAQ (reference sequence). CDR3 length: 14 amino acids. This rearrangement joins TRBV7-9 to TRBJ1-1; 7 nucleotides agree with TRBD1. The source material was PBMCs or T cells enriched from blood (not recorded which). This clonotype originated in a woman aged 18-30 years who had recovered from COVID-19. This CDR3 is CASSPDRLFAEAFF. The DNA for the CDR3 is TGTGCCAGCAGCCCGGACAGGCTATTCGCTGAAGCTTTCTTT.